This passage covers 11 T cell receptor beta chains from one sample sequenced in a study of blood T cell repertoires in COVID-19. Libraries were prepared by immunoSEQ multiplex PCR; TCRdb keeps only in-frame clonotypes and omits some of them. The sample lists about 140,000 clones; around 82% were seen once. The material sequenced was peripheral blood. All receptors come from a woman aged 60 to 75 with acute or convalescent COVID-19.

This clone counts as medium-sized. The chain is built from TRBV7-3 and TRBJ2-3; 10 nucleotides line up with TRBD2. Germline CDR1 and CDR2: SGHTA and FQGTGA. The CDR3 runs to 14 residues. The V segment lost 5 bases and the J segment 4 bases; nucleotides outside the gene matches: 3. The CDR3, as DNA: TGTGCCAGCAGCGAGCGGGAGGGTGCAGATACGCAGTATTTT. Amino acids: CASSEREGADTQYF.

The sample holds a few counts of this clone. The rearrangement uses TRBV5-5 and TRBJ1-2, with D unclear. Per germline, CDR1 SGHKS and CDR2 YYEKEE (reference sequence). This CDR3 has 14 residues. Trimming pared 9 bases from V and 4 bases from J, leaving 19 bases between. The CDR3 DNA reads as TGTGCCACAGCTATCCAGCCGGAGGGCTATGGCTACACCTTC. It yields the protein CATAIQPEGYGYTF.

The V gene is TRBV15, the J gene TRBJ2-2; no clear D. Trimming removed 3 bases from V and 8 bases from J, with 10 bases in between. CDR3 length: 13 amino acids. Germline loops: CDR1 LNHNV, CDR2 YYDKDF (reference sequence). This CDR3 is CATSSRVGGELFF. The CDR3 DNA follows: TGTGCCACCAGCAGTCGGGTCGGAGGGGAGCTGTTTTTT.

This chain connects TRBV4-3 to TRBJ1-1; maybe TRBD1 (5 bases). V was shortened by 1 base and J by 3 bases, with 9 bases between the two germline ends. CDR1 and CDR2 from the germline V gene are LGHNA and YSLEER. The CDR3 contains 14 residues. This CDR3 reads CASSQVGQDTEAFF. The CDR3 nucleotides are TGCGCCAGCAGCCAAGTTGGACAAGACACTGAAGCTTTCTTT.

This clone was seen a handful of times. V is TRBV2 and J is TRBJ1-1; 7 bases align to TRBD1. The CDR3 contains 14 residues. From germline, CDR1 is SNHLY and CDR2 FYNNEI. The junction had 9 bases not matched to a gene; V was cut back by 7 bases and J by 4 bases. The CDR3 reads CASIYTQGGTEAFF. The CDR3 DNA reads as TGTGCCAGCATTTACACCCAGGGGGGCACTGAAGCTTTCTTT.

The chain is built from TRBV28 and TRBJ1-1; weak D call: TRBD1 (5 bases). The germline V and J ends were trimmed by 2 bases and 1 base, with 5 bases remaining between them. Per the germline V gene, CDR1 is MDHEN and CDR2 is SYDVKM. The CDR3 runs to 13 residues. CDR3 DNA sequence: TGTGCCAGCAGTTTAGACAGGAACACTGAAGCTTTCTTT. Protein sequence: CASSLDRNTEAFF.

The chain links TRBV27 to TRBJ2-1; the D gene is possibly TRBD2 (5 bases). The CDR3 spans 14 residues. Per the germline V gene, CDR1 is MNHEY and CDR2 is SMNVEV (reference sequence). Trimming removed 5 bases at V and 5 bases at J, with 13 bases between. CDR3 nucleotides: TGTGCCAGCAGTATCCTCGGACTGGACAATGAGCAGTTCTTC. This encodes CASSILGLDNEQFF.

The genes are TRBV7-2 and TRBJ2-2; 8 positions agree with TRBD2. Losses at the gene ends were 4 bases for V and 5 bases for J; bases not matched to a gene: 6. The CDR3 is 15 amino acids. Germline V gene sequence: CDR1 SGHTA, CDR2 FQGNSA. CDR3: CASSSSGRGTGELFF. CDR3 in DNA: TGTGCCAGCAGCTCAAGCGGGAGAGGTACCGGGGAGCTGTTTTTT.

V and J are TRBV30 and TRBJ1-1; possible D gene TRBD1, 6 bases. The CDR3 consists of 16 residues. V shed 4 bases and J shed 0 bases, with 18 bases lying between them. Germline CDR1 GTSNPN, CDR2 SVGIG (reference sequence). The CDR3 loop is CAWTKPGTTMNTEAFF. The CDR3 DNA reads TGTGCCTGGACCAAGCCCGGGACAACTATGAACACTGAAGCTTTCTTT.

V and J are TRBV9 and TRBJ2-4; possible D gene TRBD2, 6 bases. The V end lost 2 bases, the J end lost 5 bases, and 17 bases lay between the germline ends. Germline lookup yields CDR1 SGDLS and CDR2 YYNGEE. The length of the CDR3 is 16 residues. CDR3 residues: CASSVATSEGQNIQYF. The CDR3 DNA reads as TGTGCCAGCAGCGTTGCGACGTCGGAGGGGCAAAACATTCAGTACTTC.

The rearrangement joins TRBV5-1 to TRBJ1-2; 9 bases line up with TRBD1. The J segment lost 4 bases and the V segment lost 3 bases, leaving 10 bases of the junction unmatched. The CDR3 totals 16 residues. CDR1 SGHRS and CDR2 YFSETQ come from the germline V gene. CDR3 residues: CASSSPMGQGSYGYTF. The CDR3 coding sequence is TGCGCCAGCAGCTCCCCAATGGGACAGGGATCCTATGGCTACACCTTC.